This TCR beta chain was retrieved from a study of cytomegalovirus exposure and HLA in healthy donors (dated by TCRdb to 2016 to 2017). Study-wide context: An earlier analysis of roughly 570 of the donors reported approximately 260 Gb of sequence data and 95 million to 120 million unique TCR beta sequences obtained from around 170 million T cells. An early release covering over 500 HLA-typed donors comprised about 300 gigabases of sequencing data and around 80 million unique TCR sequences. Of the 300 to 450 genotyped donors, approximately 80% were placed in the genetic ancestry cluster associated with self-reported Caucasian donors. The aim of the study was to test whether cataloging public T cell receptors could identify signatures of past pathogen exposure. Using immunosequencing, the study profiled T cell repertoires from some 670 subjects and related those repertoires to cytomegalovirus serostatus. In addition to the first cohort of roughly 670 subjects, a separate validation cohort of under 150 different subjects was used. To predict cytomegalovirus infection status, the study brought together high-throughput TCR immunosequencing, statistical association of individual TCRs with disease status, and machine learning. In a later analysis, previously published TCR beta repertoires from some 640 donors were re-analyzed and high-resolution HLA genotyping was added so that TCR occurrence patterns could be studied. The later analysis used no new phenotypic data to find candidate immune exposures, relying instead on TCR beta sequences and their occurrence across donors. An earlier analysis of about 620 of the donors applied high-throughput TCR beta sequencing to assess whether each TCR beta V gene segment acted as functional or pseudogenic. Alongside the repertoire data, information on donor age, sex, ethnicity and CMV serostatus was compiled. A later genetic analysis used genome-wide SNP genotypes for about 55% of the 666 donors, treating that subset as a discovery cohort. Every repertoire in the discovery cohort had been generated on one and the same sequencing platform. Class I and class II HLA loci were covered by the typing at four-digit resolution. The number of donors typed differed by locus, with roughly 629-640 for A, B, C, DRB1 and DQB1, roughly 520 for DQA1, over 600 for DPA1, and some 440 for DPB1. Five DR-DQ haplotypes were treated as single units for association and clustering because of strong linkage in the cohort. Among around 400 genotyped donors of the cohort, an average of around 220,000 unique TCR beta nucleotide sequences was sequenced per donor, of which 15% to 20% were non-productive. Broader findings and caveats from the paper: The only immune exposure information available for the cohort was CMV serostatus. Only TCR beta chains were sequenced in this cohort, and the absence of alpha or paired-chain data limited detectable features. When HLA alleles, especially DR and DQ, strongly co-occurred, attributing TCR associations to individual alleles was difficult. A group of highly shared sequence variants was considered likely to be a technical artifact of the sequencing pipeline. In a later analysis, the rate of TCR association differed among HLA loci, with DRB1 alleles having the most associated TCRs and HLA-C alleles having the fewest. The authors suggested that the approach could potentially be extended to other disease states and immunological phenotypes. The classifier was reported to diagnose cytomegalovirus status with high specificity and sensitivity in both the original cohort and the validation cohort. Some IMGT-functional V segments, including TRBV6-2 and TRBV6-3, could not be told apart with the 87-base-pair reads, so those segments were excluded. A total of some 180 TCR beta chains were listed by the study as associated with cytomegalovirus. In a later genetic analysis, fewer N-insertions in productive TCRs were reported among donors in an Asian-associated ancestry cluster than the 666-donor mean. Roughly uniform sequencing depth across donors was assumed in presence/absence analyses, although this assumption may not hold. An association between a missense DCLRE1C variant and V-gene and J-gene trimming of TCR beta chains was found in a later genetic analysis and replicated in an independent cohort. Because counts were too low, roughly 18 rarely observed V segments, including chromosome 9 orphons, were left out of the earlier analysis of 587 of the donors. In a later analysis, HLA-associated TCR beta chains showed more clonal expansion and lower generation probabilities than non-associated chains that were equally common. Most CMV-associated TCR beta chains appeared to be HLA-restricted in a later analysis, and the HLA associations seemed to be driven largely by CMV exposure. A further reported finding was that TCR beta sequences accurately predicted the HLA-A and HLA-B alleles for most subjects in the first cohort. Three of the identified cytomegalovirus-associated TCR beta chains were confirmed in vitro to be specific for cytomegalovirus antigens. Because HLA typing was unavailable for some donors at each locus, only the typed subset was used in association tests. Specific HLA alleles were associated with around 18,000 TCR beta sequences at a false discovery rate of 0.05 in a later analysis. In a later analysis, several top co-occurrence clusters were reported to appear linked to parvovirus B19, influenza, CMV and Epstein-Barr virus. In an earlier analysis of some 500 of the donors, most TCR beta V segments were observed in productive rearrangements about 87% or about 30% of the time, broadly matching IMGT annotations. Across donors, most TCR sequences were observed very rarely, whereas some public TCRs were present in many individuals. Linkage disequilibrium might explain the correlated functional status among segregating V segments, but an unknown experimental factor could not be ruled out.

The cohort was made up of approximately 700 healthy bone marrow donors. At the time of sampling, every cohort member was nominally healthy, though immune exposures that went unrecorded were likely present. The donor was CMV seronegative and was included in the group of under 450 seronegative cohort members. Every donor gave a peripheral blood sample, and the peripheral blood mononuclear cells from that sample were used for TCR beta sequencing. Genomic DNA extraction from the blood cell samples was performed with the Qiagen DNeasy Blood Extraction Kit. The library came from the immunoSEQ multiplex PCR assay. For the multiplex PCR, a mixture combining 60 forward primers for TCR Vbeta segments and 13 reverse primers for TCR Jbeta segments was used. The CDR3 region of rearranged TCR beta genes was amplified from genomic DNA by a multiplex PCR assay. The amplified TCR beta libraries were sequenced on the Illumina HiSeq System as 87-base-pair reads. The paper's data handling went like this. In a later analysis, 77 million or so unique TCR beta chains were counted across the 500 to 850 repertoires, and around 10 million of these chains were shared by at least two donors. A nearest-neighbor algorithm error-corrected the raw reads and collapsed the reads into unique sequences, merging closely related sequences to remove PCR and sequencing errors. V, D and J gene segments were assigned by aligning CDR3 sequences to IMGT reference sequences. For a sequence to be retained, at least a six-nucleotide match to both a V gene segment and a J gene segment was required. Rearrangements were called productive when the CDR3 lacked stop codons and stayed in frame with V and J; all others were non-productive. CDR3 was defined according to IMGT convention as the region running from the second conserved V-encoded cysteine to the conserved J-encoded phenylalanine. The earlier analysis of around 640 of the donors excluded sequences that lacked an unambiguous match to a single V gene segment. An earlier analysis of a few hundred of the donors called V segments functional above 56.7% productive rearrangements and segregating when the between-donor standard deviation exceeded 5%. A statistical classification framework was built for diagnosing cytomegalovirus status from the catalog of TCR beta chain sequences. In a later analysis, TCR nucleotide sequences were compared against IMGT/GENE-DB human TR gene sequences so that V and J genes could be assigned. A later analysis assigned CDR3 sequences and most-parsimonious VDJ recombination scenarios with the TCRdist pipeline. In a later analysis, each TCR beta chain was defined by its CDR3 amino acid sequence together with its V-gene family, and reads lacking a unique V-gene family were excluded. A later analysis removed over 500 highly shared, low-generation-probability nucleotide sequences to deal with suspected cross-contamination and a sequencing artifact. For each public chain, a later analysis derived a clonal expansion index from normalized ranks of inferred template counts within each repertoire. Generation probabilities in a later analysis came from a VDJ recombination model fitted to out-of-frame rearrangements, and those results were checked against IGoR. Hypergeometric tests were used in a later analysis to score TCR-TCR, TCR-HLA and TCR-CMV co-occurrence, with a repertoire-size bias correction applied to the TCR pairs. To estimate false discovery rates, a later analysis permuted the HLA or CMV assignments 20 times. In a later analysis, co-occurring TCRs were grouped using DBSCAN, and TCRdist sequence similarity was added for clustering within HLA-allele-positive subsets. Repertoires with fewer than 30,000 or more than 120,000 public chains, plus five repertoires with anomalous nucleotide sharing, were excluded from co-occurrence clustering. Sourced from immuneACCESS, this table was stored by TCRdb with only in-frame sequences that have V and J called. A share of the clones is absent; for the studies checked, an unresolved V gene accounts for under half, and the remainder has no known explanation. That table furnishes V, J and clone size, whereas the DNA furnished D and trimming. This sample's listing comprises about 42,000 clones. The biggest ten clones account for 1% to 1.5% of the sample.

Counted from cysteine to phenylalanine, this CDR3 has 13 amino acids. This entry keeps only the CDR3 DNA: 39 bases, framed from base 1. Clipping removes 7 bases from V and 9 bases from J, with 9 as the unmatched junction base count. CDR1 and CDR2 are read off the germline V gene (reference sequence) as LNHDA and SQIVND. Regarding this clone: Its specific antigen is unknown.

The sequenced sample was PBMCs. The origin of this receptor is a young man in good health and CMV-seronegative. The rearrangement joined TRBV19 to TRBJ2-1; TRBD2 aligns with 7 central bases. DNA sequence: TGTGCCAGTACCCCCGGGGGGACGGGTGAGCAGTTCTTC. It encodes CASTPGGTGEQFF.